A single sample gave rise to the 26 T cell receptor beta chains below, sequenced in a study of T cells in Graves' hyperthyroidism and ophthalmopathy. The source material, RNA transcripts, was used to amplify TCR beta CDR3 regions. HTBI primers were employed in a first-round RT-PCR of the TCR CDR3. TCRdb processed the multiplex PCR reads anew with MiXCR; each CDR3 protein has one entry. Among over 650,000 distinct CDR3 sequences listed, just under 45% were seen once. Sample: peripheral blood or thyroid tissue (not recorded which). The receptors here all came from an adult man with Graves' disease, either hyperthyroidism or ophthalmopathy (not recorded which).

The sample holds many counts of this clonotype. This sequence joins TRBV19 and TRBJ2-6, with 7 bases fitting TRBD2. From germline, CDR1 is LNHDA and CDR2 SQIVND (reference sequence). The CDR3 is 17 amino acids. The J segment lost 2 bases and the V segment lost 10 bases, leaving 14 bases of the junction unmatched. The CDR3 nucleotides read TGTGCCACCACCCTCTCGGCGGGAGCCACTGGGGCCAACGTCCTGACTTTC. Translating gives CATTLSAGATGANVLTF.

The V gene is TRBV12-3 or TRBV12-4, the J gene TRBJ2-2, with D possibly matching TRBD2 (5 bases). Trimming pared 4 bases from V and 8 bases from J, leaving 11 bases between. The CDR3 sequence is 13 residues long. The chain's CDR3 is CASSSTLAGELFF. As DNA, the CDR3 is TGTGCCAGCAGTTCGACCCTAGCAGGGGAGCTGTTTTTT.

This clonotype was detected only once. This chain connects TRBV29-1 to TRBJ1-1, with unresolved D. Germline assignment: CDR1 SQVTM and CDR2 ANQGSEA. The CDR3 is 11 residues long. Between the trimmed V and J ends, which lost 5 bases and 7 bases, there was a span of 11 bases. The CDR3 DNA is TGCAGCGTTCGCCAAGACGGTGAAGCTTTCTTT. Amino acid sequence: CSVRQDGEAFF. The whole variable domain, remainder taken from reference TRBV29-1 and TRBJ1-1, is SAVISQKPSRDICQRGTSLTIQCQVDSQVTMMFWYRQQPGQSLTLIATANQGSEATYESGFVIDKFPISRPNLTFSTLTVSNMSPEDSSIYLCSVRQDGEAFFGQGTRLTVV.

This clonotype was seen only a few times. The DNA for the CDR3 is TGTGCCAGCAGCTTGGATATGGGTATGCCCTCCTACGAGCAGTACTTC. Protein product: CASSLDMGMPSYEQYF. The rearrangement uses TRBV7-9 and TRBJ2-7, with D hard to call. V was trimmed by 3 bases and J by 0 bases, leaving 15 bases between them. The V gene's germline CDR1 is SEHNR and CDR2 FQNEAQ (reference sequence). The CDR3 runs 16 residues. Supplemented by reference TRBV7-9 and TRBJ2-7, the full variable domain reads DTGVSQNPRHKITKRGQNVTFRCDPISEHNRLYWYRQTLGQGPEFLTYFQNEAQLEKSRLLSDRFSAERPKGSFSTLEIQRTEQGDSAMYLCASSLDMGMPSYEQYFGPGTRLTVT.

In regard to this clonotype: One junction end disagrees with the germline gene, perhaps due to a read error. The genes are TRBV10-3 and TRBJ1-2; the D is unclear. Germline V gene sequence: CDR1 ENHRY, CDR2 SYGVKD. CDR3 length equals 14 residues. This CDR3 reads CASSYSIDHVGYTF. CDR3 nucleotide sequence: TGTGCCAGCAGTTACTCGATCGATCACGTGGGCTACACCTTC.

Comments on this clonotype: A much larger clone lies a single base off, so this may be a read error. The chain has TRBV7-7 and TRBJ2-5, with unresolved D. The germline CDR1 and CDR2 sequences are SSHAT and FNYEAQ (reference sequence). The CDR3 covers 16 residues. The CDR3 protein is CASSPLPRVFQETQYF. In DNA, the CDR3 is TGTGCTAGCAGCCCCTTACCTCGCGTTTTTCAAGAGACCCAGTACTTC.

This clonotype appeared many times. The CDR3 DNA sequence: TGTGCCAGCAGCCGCGGACCCGATCAGCCCCAGCATTTT. This encodes CASSRGPDQPQHF. The V call is TRBV6-5, the J call TRBJ1-5; D is unresolved. The V end lost 6 bases, the J end lost 5 bases, and 11 bases lay between the germline ends. The length of the CDR3 is 13 residues. In germline, CDR1 is MNHEY, CDR2 SVGAGI.

This clonotype has only a few counts. J is TRBJ1-4 and V is TRBV12-3 or TRBV12-4; 9 bases align to TRBD1. There are 15 residues in the CDR3. V shed 6 bases, J shed 7 bases, and the junction held 9 bases outside the gene matches. CDR3 residues: CASSLSNRGREKLFF. CDR3 DNA sequence: TGTGCCAGCAGCCTTTCTAACAGGGGGCGTGAAAAACTGTTTTTT.

This clonotype was seen only once. A much larger clone differs by one base, so this may be a read error. This rearrangement joins TRBV2 to TRBJ1-5, with D perhaps matching TRBD1 (6 bases). The germline gives CDR1 SNHLY, CDR2 FYNNEI. Trimming shortened V by 4 bases and J by 9 bases, and 13 bases separated the two germline ends. There are 13 residues in the CDR3. The CDR3 loop is CASSGREGGPQHF. CDR3 DNA: TGTGCCAGCAGTGGAAGGGAAGGGGGGCCCCAGCATTTT.

This clonotype has a count of ten or more. The chain combines TRBV10-2 with TRBJ1-5; TRBD1 matches 10 bases. The V gene end was trimmed by 6 bases and the J gene end by 4 bases; junction bases not matched to a gene: 12. This CDR3 spans 17 amino acids. In germline, CDR1 is WSHSY, CDR2 SAAADI. DNA of the CDR3: TGCGCCAGCAGGGACGGGGACAGGGGTAGGGCGAATCAGCCCCAGCATTTT. It yields the protein CASRDGDRGRANQPQHF.

This clonotype was seen only a few times. This chain uses TRBV6-1 with TRBJ1-1, with 7 bases matching TRBD1. The CDR3 covers 13 residues. Germline V gene data show CDR1 as MNHNS and CDR2 as SASEGT. With 7 bases clipped from V and 2 bases from J, the junction kept 4 bases outside the gene matches. Here the CDR3 DNA reads TGTGCCAGCAAAACAGGGGAAAACACTGAAGCTTTCTTT. Its translation: CASKTGENTEAFF.

With regard to this clonotype: With a much larger clone just one base away, this may be a read error. The chain has TRBV9 and TRBJ2-7, with D perhaps matching TRBD1 (5 bases). V lost 4 bases to trimming and J lost 6 bases, with 8 bases between them. This CDR3 comprises 11 residues. Germline CDR1 and CDR2: SGDLS and YYNGEE. CDR3 in amino acids: CASSFQGEQYF. CDR3 coding DNA: TGTGCCAGCAGCTTCCAGGGCGAGCAGTACTTC. Variable domain in full (rest from reference TRBV9 and TRBJ2-7): DSGVTQTPKHLITATGQRVTLRCSPRSGDLSVYWYQQSLDQGLQFLIQYYNGEERAKGNILERFSAQQFPDLHSELNLSSLELGDSALYFCASSFQGEQYFGPGTRLTVT.

Comment on this clonotype: A much more abundant neighbour one base away suggests this may be a read error. This chain uses TRBV2 with TRBJ2-6; maybe TRBD1 (5 bases). The CDR3 has 19 residues. From germline, CDR1 is SNHLY and CDR2 FYNNEI. The CDR3 region has the DNA TGTGCCAGCAGTGGATTTTTATGGCAGGGTGACTCTGGGGCCAACGCCCTGACTTTC. Its translation: CASSGFLWQGDSGANALTF.

The chain has TRBV2 and TRBJ1-6, with D unresolved. V was clipped by 8 bases and J by 0 bases, with 8 bases between them. The CDR3 spans 14 residues. Germline V gene sequence: CDR1 SNHLY, CDR2 FYNNEI. This CDR3 reads CASAASSYNSPLHF. The DNA of the CDR3 is TGTGCCAGCGCAGCCAGCTCCTATAATTCACCCCTCCACTTT.

Worth noting for this clonotype: A much bigger clone sits one base away, suggesting this may be a read error. The V gene is TRBV6-5, the J gene TRBJ1-5; no clear D gene. From germline, CDR1 is MNHEY and CDR2 SVGAGI. This CDR3 has 15 amino acids. Trimming stripped 6 bases from V and 2 bases from J, with 14 bases between. CDR3 nucleotide sequence: TGTGCCAGCAGAGACCGGGGATCGGGCAATCAGCCCCAGCATTTT. Its translation: CASRDRGSGNQPQHF.

This rearrangement joins TRBV5-4 to TRBJ2-5, with 13 bases lining up with TRBD2. Germline-derived CDR1 and CDR2 are SGHNT and YYREEE (reference sequence). V was clipped by 0 bases and J by 11 bases; unmatched bases: 7. The CDR3 covers 15 residues. CDR3 sequence: CASSLGGTSGAQQYF. The CDR3 DNA reads TGTGCCAGCAGCTTGGGCGGGACTAGCGGGGCCCAGCAGTACTTC.

This clonotype appeared many times. The chain employs TRBV10-3 and TRBJ2-2; D is perhaps TRBD1 or TRBD2 (6 bases each). CDR1 is ENHRY and CDR2 is SYGVKD in the germline V gene. CDR3 length equals 14 residues. V was clipped by 7 bases and J by 1 base, with 10 bases between them. CDR3 sequence reads: CAITGGQNTGELFF. In nucleotides, the CDR3 is TGTGCCATCACTGGGGGGCAGAACACCGGGGAGCTGTTTTTT.

This sequence joins TRBV2 and TRBJ1-6; D perhaps matches TRBD1 (6 bases). V lost 3 bases and J 7 bases, leaving 10 bases between the germline ends. This CDR3 is 14 amino acids long. Germline values: CDR1 SNHLY, CDR2 FYNNEI. As DNA, the CDR3 is TGTGCCAGCAGTGAGCTGGGGGCGAATTCACCCCTCCACTTT. Its protein product is CASSELGANSPLHF.

This clonotype was detected many times. This chain connects TRBV7-6 to TRBJ2-7; 8 bases agree with TRBD1. J gave up 0 bases and V 5 bases, and 6 bases lay outside the gene matches. This CDR3 region has 15 residues. Per the germline V gene, CDR1 is SGHVS and CDR2 is FNYEAQ. The CDR3 region is CASSAGQGLSYEQYF. The DNA for the CDR3 is TGTGCCAGCAGCGCCGGACAGGGACTCTCCTACGAGCAGTACTTC.

This rearrangement joins TRBV6-6 to TRBJ2-3; D remains unclear. This CDR3 region has 13 residues. Germline assignment: CDR1 MNHNY and CDR2 SVGAGI (reference sequence). CDR3 protein: CAVVRVGTDTQYF. The DNA of the CDR3 is TGTGCGGTTGTCAGAGTTGGCACAGATACGCAGTATTTT.

This clonotype appeared many times. The rearrangement joins TRBV2 to TRBJ1-5; 8 bases are a match to TRBD1. The V and J ends lost 6 bases and 1 base, in that order; junction bases with no gene match: 8. CDR3 length: 16 amino acids. Germline CDR1 is SNHLY and CDR2 is FYNNEI. This chain's CDR3 is CASRAGQAGSNQPQHF. The DNA for the CDR3 is TGTGCCAGCAGGGCGGGACAGGCGGGGAGCAATCAGCCCCAGCATTTT.

The chain uses TRBV15 and TRBJ1-5; 7 nucleotides match TRBD1. The CDR3 loop spans 16 amino acids. Trimming took 0 bases from V and 6 from J; bases not matched to a gene: 8. Germline loops: CDR1 LNHNV, CDR2 YYDKDF (reference sequence). CDR3 bases: TGTGCCACCAGCAGAGATTCGACAGGGCTAGGTCAGCCCCAGCATTTT. Translated, it gives CATSRDSTGLGQPQHF. The variable domain in full, with the rest retrieved from reference TRBV15 and TRBJ1-5, is DAMVIQNPRYQVTQFGKPVTLSCSQTLNHNVMYWYQQKSSQAPKLLFHYYDKDFNNEADTPDNFQSRRPNTSFCFLDIRSPGLGDTAMYLCATSRDSTGLGQPQHFGDGTRLSIL.

This clonotype has only one observation. A single base separates this from a much larger clone, so it may be a read error. The rearrangement links TRBV7-6 to TRBJ1-5; a possible D gene is TRBD1 (6 bases). The CDR3 is made up of 14 amino acids. Per germline, CDR1 SGHVS and CDR2 FNYEAQ. The CDR3 bases are TGTGCCAGCAGCTTGGGGACACACAATCAGACCCAGCATTTT. Protein sequence: CASSLGTHNQTQHF.

In the case of this clonotype: Just one base apart from a much larger clone, this may be a read error. The chain is built from TRBV29-1 and TRBJ1-1, with D perhaps matching TRBD1 (6 bases). Germline values: CDR1 SQVTM, CDR2 ANQGSEA. There are 13 residues in the CDR3. The CDR3 region is CSVQGIANTGAFF. The CDR3 DNA follows: TGCAGCGTACAGGGTATCGCTAACACTGGAGCTTTCTTT. Complete variable domain (other parts from reference TRBV29-1 and TRBJ1-1): SAVISQKPSRDICQRGTSLTIQCQVDSQVTMMFWYRQQPGQSLTLIATANQGSEATYESGFVIDKFPISRPNLTFSTLTVSNMSPEDSSIYLCSVQGIANTGAFFGQGTRLTVV.

The rearrangement joins TRBV5-4 to TRBJ2-2; tentative D call: TRBD1 (6 bases). Germline V gene lookup returns CDR1 SGHNT and CDR2 YYREEE (reference sequence). V was shortened by 4 bases and J by 6 bases, with 10 bases between the two germline ends. The CDR3 runs 13 residues. CDR3 in DNA: TGTGCCAGCAGCCCCCCAGGGGCCGGGGAGCTGTTTTTT. This gives the protein CASSPPGAGELFF.

The V and J genes are TRBV5-1 and TRBJ2-2; no clear D. With 4 bases removed from V and 6 bases from J, the gap between germline ends came to 13 bases. The CDR3 consists of 14 residues. Germline V CDR1 and CDR2: SGHRS, YFSETQ. The chain's CDR3 is CASSRTRVAGELFF. CDR3 in DNA: TGCGCCAGCAGCAGGACCCGAGTGGCCGGGGAGCTGTTTTTT.